The T cell receptor beta chain under discussion was sequenced for a study of identical twins. General study results and limits: Memory repertoires lacked the insertion deficit that abundant cord blood beta clonotypes showed.

In its sample, this clonotype was seen a few times. The antigen is undetermined. TCRdb independently ran MiXCR on the 5' RACE reads; one entry per CDR3 protein. The sample lists about 730,000 distinct CDR3 sequences; approximately 22% were seen once. Between the trimmed V and J ends, which lost 4 bases and 8 bases, there was a span of 19 bases. Germline V CDR1 and CDR2: SGHRS, YFSETQ. The CDR3 spans 15 residues. A further study also used this sample, focusing on T cells expressing NK-cell markers. That study adds: Of CD8+ T cells, roughly 1.0-7.0% belonged to dominant NKG2C+ clonotypes in roughly six donors. There remained a lack of clarity about HCMV specificity of expanded NKG2C+ T cell clones.

The sequenced sample consisted of PBMCs. V gene TRBV5-1 combines with J gene TRBJ2-1; unclear D gene. This receptor was identified in a woman younger than 35 in good health. The CDR3 nucleotides are TGCGCCAGCAGCGAGACGACCTCAGCCTGGGATGAGCAGTTCTTC. It encodes CASSETTSAWDEQFF.